Listed below are T cell receptor beta chains from one sample, sequenced in a study of PD-1 blockade in classical Hodgkin lymphoma. Produced via immunoSEQ multiplex PCR; TCRdb's table is partial and in-frame only. The data show 30,000 or so clones, roughly 82% seen once. The source material was peripheral blood mononuclear cells (PBMCs), sampled at baseline. Every receptor here comes from a human donor with classical Hodgkin lymphoma. The CDR3 runs from the conserved cysteine through the conserved F or W. Fields, in order: clone size, J gene, D gene, V gene, CDR3 protein, CDR3 DNA. A D gene is named only where the DNA matches it firmly. Part of the rows lack a size; the others show once, few, many or a class for expanded clones.

>.|TRBJ2-3|.|TRBV7-9
CASSLSQTSDTQYF
TGTGCCAGCAGCCTCTCTCAGACCTCAGATACGCAGTATTTT
>few|TRBJ1-1|.|TRBV5-1
CASSLLGGERAEAFF
TGCGCCAGCAGCTTATTAGGAGGGGAGAGGGCTGAAGCTTTCTTT
>.|TRBJ1-5|TRBD1|TRBV9
CATPGDRDSNQPQHF
TGTGCCACCCCCGGAGACAGGGATAGCAATCAGCCCCAGCATTTT
>.|TRBJ1-1|.|TRBV5-1
CASSYRMTGNTEAFF
TGCGCCAGCAGTTACCGTATGACAGGGAACACTGAAGCTTTCTTT
>.|TRBJ1-3|.|TRBV6-7
CASSYSIYRAGNTIYF
TGTGCCAGCAGTTACTCGATCTACAGGGCTGGAAACACCATATATTTT
>.|TRBJ1-2|.|TRBV2
CASSEIGQPVIGGYTF
TGTGCCAGCAGTGAGATTGGACAGCCCGTTATTGGAGGCTACACCTTC
>.|TRBJ1-2|.|TRBV2
CASSQGGYGYTF
TGTGCCAGCAGTCAGGGAGGGTACGGCTACACCTTC
>.|TRBJ2-7|.|TRBV6-6
CASRSLGRTYEQYF
TGTGCCAGCAGGAGCCTCGGACGGACCTACGAGCAGTACTTC
>.|TRBJ1-1|TRBD1|TRBV5-1
CASSFGAGGLGTEAFF
TGCGCCAGCAGCTTTGGGGCAGGGGGATTGGGGACTGAAGCTTTCTTT
>.|TRBJ1-1|.|TRBV10-3
CATARSWDTEAFF
TGTGCCACAGCACGCAGCTGGGACACTGAAGCTTTCTTT
>.|TRBJ2-1|.|TRBV7-7
CASSLGPASNEQFF
TGTGCCAGCAGCTTAGGTCCAGCGTCTAATGAGCAGTTCTTC
>.|TRBJ1-5|.|TRBV30
CAWSVPGPYLGNQPQHF
TGTGCCTGGAGTGTACCTGGACCGTACCTCGGCAATCAGCCCCAGCATTTT
>.|TRBJ1-1|.|TRBV5-1
CASSFRSQNTEAFF
TGCGCCAGCAGCTTTCGAAGTCAAAACACTGAAGCTTTCTTT
>.|TRBJ2-4|.|TRBV2
CASSEFLGGGAKNIQYF
TGTGCCAGCAGTGAGTTTTTGGGGGGTGGAGCCAAAAACATTCAGTACTTC
>.|TRBJ2-7|TRBD1|TRBV6-1
CASSRTGTSREQYF
TGTGCCAGCAGTAGGACAGGGACTTCACGGGAGCAGTACTTC
>.|TRBJ1-2|.|TRBV19
CASTPSGSPINYGYTF
TGTGCCAGTACCCCGAGTGGCAGCCCTATTAATTATGGCTACACCTTC
>few|TRBJ2-3|TRBD1|TRBV2
CASSEGGTSTDTQYF
TGTGCCAGCAGCGAAGGGGGCACTAGCACAGATACGCAGTATTTT
>.|TRBJ2-3|TRBD2|TRBV4-3
CASSQELAGDTDTQYF
TGCGCCAGCAGCCAAGAACTAGCGGGGGACACAGATACGCAGTATTTT
>.|TRBJ2-5|.|TRBV7-2
CASSPPRREAETQYF
TGTGCCAGCAGCCCCCCTCGGAGGGAGGCAGAGACCCAGTACTTC
>once|TRBJ2-4|.|TRBV7-2
CASSFGTKNIQYF
TGTGCCAGCAGCTTCGGAACCAAAAACATTCAGTACTTC
>.|TRBJ1-1|.|TRBV5-1
CASSLGTGVFF
TGCGCCAGCAGCTTAGGGACGGGAGTTTTCTTT
>.|TRBJ2-4|.|TRBV7-2
CASSSLSSQGFKNIQYF
TGTGCCAGCAGTTCTTTATCGTCACAGGGTTTCAAAAACATTCAGTACTTC
>.|TRBJ1-2|.|TRBV18
CASSPSAGPYGYTF
TGTGCCAGCTCACCATCGGCAGGACCCTATGGCTACACCTTC
>.|TRBJ2-1|.|TRBV5-1
CASWGQTNNEQFF
TGCGCCAGCTGGGGTCAGACCAACAATGAGCAGTTCTTC
>.|TRBJ2-5|TRBD1|TRBV27
CASSPRTGRIVETQYF
TGTGCCAGCAGTCCGCGGACAGGGCGGATAGTAGAGACCCAGTACTTC
>.|TRBJ1-3|.|TRBV6-6
CASTQRGGGNTIYF
TGTGCCAGCACCCAGAGGGGGGGTGGAAACACCATATATTTT
>few|TRBJ2-5|.|TRBV7-7
CASSLGHAETQYF
TGTGCCAGCAGCCTCGGACATGCGGAGACCCAGTACTTC
>.|TRBJ1-6|.|TRBV11-2
CASSYQTSGPLHF
TGTGCCAGCAGCTACCAGACCAGCGGACCCCTCCACTTT
>once|TRBJ1-6|.|TRBV15
CATSRTDTNNSPLHF
TGTGCCACCAGCAGGACAGACACCAATAATTCACCCCTCCACTTT
>.|TRBJ1-1|.|TRBV11-3
CASSLDRSAEAFF
TGTGCCAGCAGCTTAGATAGGAGCGCTGAAGCTTTCTTT
>.|TRBJ1-1|.|TRBV5-1
CASSLGGYNTEAFF
TGCGCCAGCAGCCTCGGTGGGTATAACACTGAAGCTTTCTTT
>.|TRBJ2-1|.|TRBV6-5
CASSRSWFTNNEQFF
TGTGCCAGCAGCCGAAGCTGGTTCACTAACAATGAGCAGTTCTTC
>.|TRBJ1-1|.|TRBV5-1
CASRPDNLNTEAFF
TGCGCCAGCAGGCCCGACAATCTGAACACTGAAGCTTTCTTT
>.|TRBJ1-1|TRBD1|TRBV13
CASSHTSQGAEAFF
TGTGCCAGCAGCCACACCTCACAGGGGGCAGAAGCTTTCTTT
>.|TRBJ1-1|.|TRBV9
CASSVEPGNTEAFF
TGTGCCAGCAGCGTAGAACCGGGGAACACTGAAGCTTTCTTT
>once|TRBJ2-7|TRBD1|TRBV5-1
CASSSGQPNSYEQYF
TGCGCCAGCAGCTCGGGACAGCCCAACTCCTACGAGCAGTACTTC
>.|TRBJ2-5|TRBD2|TRBV6-5
CASSYLAGVETQYF
TGTGCCAGCAGTTACCTAGCGGGGGTGGAGACCCAGTACTTC
>.|TRBJ1-4|TRBD1|TRBV7-9
CASSPGTANEKLFF
TGTGCCAGCAGCCCCGGGACAGCTAATGAAAAACTGTTTTTT
>.|TRBJ2-7|.|TRBV7-9
CASSDGPNSYEQYF
TGTGCCAGCAGCGACGGACCGAACTCCTACGAGCAGTACTTC
>.|TRBJ1-1|TRBD1|TRBV28
CASSPADTGGRSEAFF
TGTGCCAGCAGTCCCGCTGATACAGGGGGTAGGTCTGAAGCTTTCTTT
>.|TRBJ1-2|TRBD1|TRBV29-1
CSFSGTGPSNYGYTF
TGCAGCTTTTCCGGGACAGGGCCCTCCAACTATGGCTACACCTTC
>.|TRBJ1-2|.|TRBV6-5
CASSQGRRYGYTF
TGTGCCAGCAGTCAGGGACGCAGATATGGCTACACCTTC
>.|TRBJ2-2|.|TRBV6-5
CASRGIRGRTGELFF
TGTGCCAGCCGGGGGATCCGGGGGAGGACCGGGGAGCTGTTTTTT
>.|TRBJ1-3|.|TRBV7-6
CASSLAWGSSGNTIYF
TGTGCCAGCAGCTTAGCTTGGGGCAGCTCTGGAAACACCATATATTTT
>.|TRBJ1-3|TRBD1|TRBV4-2
CASSQVGQALGNTIYF
TGTGCCAGCAGCCAAGTTGGACAGGCACTTGGAAACACCATATATTTT